This T cell receptor (beta chain) stems from a study of blood T cell repertoires in COVID-19. Looking at the study overall: Samples came from the United States, Italy and Spain, spanning acute and convalescent COVID-19. T cells, B-cell-depleted T cells, or PBMCs supplied cDNA or gDNA.

Using immunoSEQ multiplex PCR, the repertoire was profiled, and TCRdb retains in-frame clones only, with some absent. The sample gives about 220,000 clones, 84% of which show up once; 6.8% is in the top ten. Participants reported their clinical history, and cohort assignment relied on those reports. The CDR3 spans 14 residues. Germline CDR1 reads SNHLY; CDR2 reads FYNNEI. The trim removed 6 bases at V and 2 bases at J, leaving 3 bases unmatched. The sample taken for sequencing was PBMCs or T cells enriched from blood (not recorded which). The receptor comes from a woman in her forties who had recovered from COVID-19. The chain carries TRBV2 and TRBJ2-2, with 7 bases that match TRBD1. The CDR3 coding sequence is TGTGCCAGCAGCGGACAGGACAACACCGGGGAGCTGTTTTTT. It specifies CASSGQDNTGELFF. The entire variable domain, with the rest obtained from reference TRBV2 and TRBJ2-2, is as follows: EPEVTQTPSHQVTQMGQEVILRCVPISNHLYFYWYRQILGQKVEFLVSFYNNEISEKSEIFDDQFSVERPDGSNFTLKIRSTKLEDSAMYFCASSGQDNTGELFFGEGSRLTVL.